Listed below are T cell receptor beta chains from one sample, sequenced in a study of PD-1 blockade in classical Hodgkin lymphoma. Clones were sequenced by immunoSEQ multiplex PCR, and TCRdb holds only the in-frame ones, with some missing. The sample shows over 20,000 clones, 73% of them seen only once. This specimen consisted of peripheral blood mononuclear cells (PBMCs), obtained before the second cycle of nivolumab. The source is a human donor with classical Hodgkin lymphoma. Each CDR3 is given without its conserved first and last residue. The order of the fields is J gene, V gene, CDR3 protein.

TRBJ2-4,TRBV28,ASRTDSGKNIQY
TRBJ2-6,TRBV5-6,ASSPNVGSGANVLT
TRBJ2-1,TRBV5-1,ASSLAVRGYNEQF
TRBJ1-6,TRBV27,ASSLEGSSYNSPLH
TRBJ2-7,TRBV6-1,ASRAGTGVRYEQY
TRBJ1-5,TRBV30,AWRSRDLTNQPQH
TRBJ2-2,TRBV5-8,ASSWGRGRSTGELF
TRBJ2-6,TRBV4-2,ASSQDEGNGANVLT
TRBJ2-5,TRBV9,ASSEYVDVETQY
TRBJ2-7,TRBV5-6,ASSLFYGQGFYEQY
TRBJ2-1,TRBV27,ASSLSIGRGLDEQF
TRBJ1-1,TRBV19,ASTWDSPSKAF
TRBJ1-5,TRBV6-6,ASSTAGTRGEPQH
TRBJ2-1,TRBV7-9,ASSLGRPQVGDNEQF
TRBJ2-7,TRBV30,AWRSGSSLSEQY
.,TRBV6-5,ASSLGQLYEQY
TRBJ2-7,TRBV4-2,ASSQESGSWSYEQY
TRBJ2-2,TRBV6-4,ASSAETVTGELF
TRBJ1-5,TRBV29-1,SVAGVGQPQH
TRBJ1-2,TRBV6-6,ASTQRGEGLNYGYT
TRBJ1-1,TRBV2,ASSDETGNTEAF
TRBJ1-1,TRBV19,ATSTRGGTEAF
TRBJ2-5,TRBV7-8,ASSPIGLAGEETQY
TRBJ2-3,TRBV7-6,ASSLAATRFTDTQY
TRBJ2-7,TRBV6-5,ASSYQREDYEQY
TRBJ2-7,TRBV6-1,ASGRDHYEQY
TRBJ1-3,TRBV29-1,SVHDSPGNTIY
TRBJ1-2,TRBV6-1,ASMSMGYGYT
TRBJ1-5,TRBV6-5,ASSLTIGNQPQH
TRBJ2-5,TRBV5-1,ASSLVHIDQETQY
TRBJ2-3,TRBV7-6,ASSLGGGAYTQY
TRBJ2-3,TRBV7-8,ASSRDSEHTDTQY